This T cell receptor beta chain was sequenced during a study of blood T cell repertoires in COVID-19. Across the whole study: T cells, B-cell-depleted T cells, or PBMCs supplied cDNA or gDNA.

V was pared by 4 bases and J by 8 bases, with 19 bases between. This CDR3 is built from 14 residues. Per the germline V gene, CDR1 is SGHDT and CDR2 is YYEEEE. Here immunoSEQ multiplex PCR was the method, and the copy in TCRdb shows in-frame clones only, minus some. The table records tens of thousands of clones, about 90% of them present only once. Sequencing was performed on peripheral blood. V usage is TRBV5-6 and J usage is TRBJ2-7; possibly TRBD1 for D (6 bases). This receptor was taken from a man in his forties with COVID-19, enrolled during active disease. Here the CDR3 reads CASSRADRIRQQYF. CDR3 nucleotides: TGTGCCAGCAGCCGAGCGGACAGAATTCGCCAGCAGTACTTC.